Listed here are 27 T cell receptor beta chains from one sample, sequenced in a study of blood T cell repertoires in COVID-19. The protocol was immunoSEQ multiplex PCR, while the TCRdb copy is restricted to in-frame clones and leaves out a portion. The table lists 95,000 to 150,000 clones, around 84% of them singletons. Material for sequencing was PBMCs or T cells enriched from blood (not recorded which). The source is a woman aged 30 to 39 who had recovered from COVID-19.

The rearrangement joins TRBV6-5 to TRBJ2-1, with TRBD2 matching over 9 bases. This CDR3 contains 13 residues. Germline values: CDR1 MNHEY, CDR2 SVGAGI. Trimming took 6 bases from V and 6 from J; bases not matched to a gene: 3. CDR3 sequence reads: CASRGTSLNEQFF. Written as DNA, the CDR3 is TGTGCCAGCAGGGGGACTAGCCTCAATGAGCAGTTCTTC.

The V call is TRBV25-1, the J call TRBJ1-3; possible D gene TRBD1, 5 bases. V lost 5 bases to trimming and J lost 3 bases, with 8 bases between them. The CDR3 runs 13 residues. Per the germline V gene, CDR1 is MGHDK and CDR2 is SYGVNS. Written as DNA, the CDR3 is TGTGCCAGCAGTATAACAGGTGGAAACACCATATATTTT. This encodes CASSITGGNTIYF.

V gene TRBV7-9 combines with J gene TRBJ2-1, with 11 positions matching TRBD1. Germline V CDR1 and CDR2: SEHNR, FQNEAQ (reference sequence). V was pared by 2 bases and J by 5 bases, with 11 bases of the junction left unmatched. This CDR3 spans 18 amino acids. The CDR3 DNA is TGTGCCAGCAGCTTACTAGGTACCGGGACAGGGGGTGACAATGAGCAGTTCTTC. This codes for CASSLLGTGTGGDNEQFF.

CDR3 sequence (DNA): TGTGCCAGCAGCGAGCGTGCAGGGGTAAATAATTCACCCCTCCACTTT. It specifies CASSERAGVNNSPLHF. J is TRBJ1-6 and V is TRBV9, with D perhaps TRBD1 (6 bases). The CDR3 contains 16 residues. Trimming stripped 3 bases from V and 5 bases from J, with 15 bases between. The germline gives CDR1 SGDLS, CDR2 YYNGEE.

The genes are TRBV19 and TRBJ2-2; 7 bases fit TRBD1. The junction had 6 bases not matched to a gene; V was cut back by 7 bases and J by 1 base. Per the germline V gene, CDR1 is LNHDA and CDR2 is SQIVND (reference sequence). The CDR3 is made up of 15 amino acids. The CDR3 region is CASKIRTGNTGELFF. The CDR3 region has the DNA TGTGCCAGTAAAATCCGGACAGGGAACACCGGGGAGCTGTTTTTT.

Notes on this clone: The sample contains more than one DNA sequence encoding this CDR3. V usage is TRBV7-9 and J usage is TRBJ1-1; 7 bases are shared with TRBD1. This CDR3 is 14 amino acids long. The germline V gene encodes CDR1 SEHNR and CDR2 FQNEAQ (reference sequence). V was clipped by 1 base and J by 1 base; unmatched bases: 0. CDR3 loop: CASSLGQGNTEAFF. The CDR3 bases are TGTGCCAGCAGCTTAGGACAGGGGAACACTGAAGCTTTCTTT.

This clone was counted once. The gene calls are TRBV3-1 (or the pseudogene TRBV3-2) and TRBJ2-3, with D possibly TRBD2 on 5 matching bases. Trimming took 2 bases from V and 2 from J, leaving 8 bases between them. The V gene's germline CDR1 is LGHDT and CDR2 YNNKEL (reference sequence). The CDR3 loop spans 14 amino acids. The chain's CDR3 is CASSQSDFTDTQYF. Written as DNA, the CDR3 is TGTGCCAGCAGCCAATCGGACTTCACAGATACGCAGTATTTT.

The V and J genes are TRBV9 and TRBJ1-3; D uncertain. The CDR3 has 16 residues. Looked up from germline, CDR1 is SGDLS and CDR2 is YYNGEE. The V and J ends lost 0 bases and 0 bases respectively, with 10 bases between them. This CDR3 reads CASSVAHTSSGNTIYF. CDR3 in DNA: TGTGCCAGCAGCGTAGCACATACAAGCTCTGGAAACACCATATATTTT.

The chain is built from TRBV27 and TRBJ1-3; TRBD1 matches 7 bases. The CDR3 covers 16 residues. Germline assignment: CDR1 MNHEY and CDR2 SMNVEV (reference sequence). The V gene end was trimmed by 5 bases and the J gene end by 0 bases; junction bases not matched to a gene: 7. CDR3 residues: CASSLRGGSSGNTIYF. CDR3 DNA: TGTGCCAGCAGTCTACGAGGGGGCAGCTCTGGAAACACCATATATTTT.

The chain recombines TRBV6-2 or TRBV6-3 with TRBJ2-5; D not resolved. V lost 6 bases, J lost 5 bases, and 13 bases lay in between. The CDR3 sequence is 13 residues long. Germline CDR1 reads MNHEY; CDR2 reads SVGEGT. The CDR3 loop is CASSLKSAETQYF. The CDR3 DNA follows: TGTGCCAGCAGCCTAAAGAGCGCTGAGACCCAGTACTTC.

This rearrangement joins TRBV4-3 to TRBJ2-2, with 12 bases fitting TRBD2. The V segment lost 0 bases and the J segment 5 bases; nucleotides outside the gene matches: 4. Germline V gene data show CDR1 as LGHNA and CDR2 as YSLEER. The CDR3 is made up of 17 amino acids. As DNA, the CDR3 is TGCGCCAGCAGCCAAGATAGGCTAGCGGGAGGGACCGGGGAGCTGTTTTTT. This translates into CASSQDRLAGGTGELFF.

There are a few counts of this clone. V gene TRBV5-1 combines with J gene TRBJ2-7; 9 bases line up with TRBD1. Germline trimming cut 4 bases from V and 1 base from J; bases unmatched to any gene: 12. CDR1 is SGHRS, CDR2 YFSETQ, per germline. The CDR3 contains 17 residues. The CDR3 is CASSEKRTGTGSYEQYF. The CDR3 DNA follows: TGCGCCAGCAGCGAAAAACGAACCGGGACAGGGTCCTACGAGCAGTACTTC.

J is TRBJ1-2 and V is TRBV29-1; TRBD1 aligns across 9 bases. J was trimmed by 0 bases and V by 6 bases; bases with no gene match: 2. Germline V gene data show CDR1 as SQVTM and CDR2 as ANQGSEA. This CDR3 has 13 amino acids. The CDR3 spells CSVGTGSNYGYTF. The CDR3 region has the DNA TGCAGCGTGGGGACAGGGTCTAACTATGGCTACACCTTC.

This chain uses TRBV15 with TRBJ1-1; no clear D. The CDR3 contains 14 residues. Trimming shortened V by 0 bases and J by 4 bases, and 9 bases separated the two germline ends. CDR1 is LNHNV and CDR2 is YYDKDF in the germline V gene (reference sequence). The CDR3 region has the DNA TGTGCCACCAGCAGAGAAAGGTACAGCACTGAAGCTTTCTTT. This gives the protein CATSRERYSTEAFF.

J is TRBJ1-1 and V is TRBV19; TRBD1 aligns across 7 bases. Germline V CDR1 and CDR2: LNHDA, SQIVND (reference sequence). CDR3 length equals 14 residues. V gave up 2 bases and J gave up 4 bases; unmatched junction bases: 4. The CDR3 bases are TGTGCCAGTAGTATAAAAAGGGACAGCACTGAAGCTTTCTTT. It codes for CASSIKRDSTEAFF.

This chain links TRBV29-1 with TRBJ2-7, with 10 positions matching TRBD1. Trimming at V came to 2 bases and at J to 3 bases, leaving 4 bases not matched to a gene. The germline V gene encodes CDR1 SQVTM and CDR2 ANQGSEA. This CDR3 contains 14 residues. Here the CDR3 reads CSVEKGTGDYEQYF. CDR3 nucleotides: TGCAGCGTTGAAAAGGGGACAGGGGACTACGAGCAGTACTTC.

A remark on this clone: This CDR3 is also generated by other DNA sequences in the sample. The genes are TRBV5-1 and TRBJ2-1, with 10 bases aligning to TRBD2. CDR1 SGHRS and CDR2 YFSETQ come from the germline V gene. After removal of 0 bases from V and 1 base from J, the junction contained 1 base not matched to a gene. CDR3 length equals 16 residues. CDR3 nucleotide sequence: TGCGCCAGCAGCTTGGAAGCGGGAGGGTCCTACAATGAGCAGTTCTTC. Its translation is CASSLEAGGSYNEQFF.

The V gene is TRBV7-9, the J gene TRBJ1-4; D is unresolved. The CDR3 has 14 amino acids. Germline CDR1 is SEHNR and CDR2 is FQNEAQ (reference sequence). V was shortened by 5 bases and J by 2 bases, with 9 bases between the two germline ends. The CDR3 sequence is CASSRSMTNEKLFF. CDR3 nucleotides: TGTGCCAGCAGCCGCTCTATGACTAATGAAAAACTGTTTTTT.

V is TRBV28 and J is TRBJ1-2; D unresolved. Germline V gene data show CDR1 as MDHEN and CDR2 as SYDVKM. The CDR3 extends over 14 amino acids. V lost 1 base to trimming and J lost 4 bases, with 10 bases between them. The CDR3 spells CASSLSVGAYGYTF. The CDR3 nucleotides are TGTGCCAGCAGTTTATCGGTCGGAGCCTATGGCTACACCTTC.

Only one count was recorded for this clone. This chain links TRBV9 with TRBJ1-3; tentatively, D is TRBD1 (5 bases). Germline V gene lookup returns CDR1 SGDLS and CDR2 YYNGEE. This CDR3 spans 17 amino acids. Trimming stripped 4 bases from V and 3 bases from J, with 20 bases between. The CDR3: CASSTLRILQVGNTIYF. CDR3 coding DNA: TGTGCCAGCAGCACGCTTAGAATTTTACAGGTTGGAAACACCATATATTTT.

The genes are TRBV6-1 and TRBJ2-3, with 10 bases that match TRBD2. V lost 3 bases to trimming and J lost 4 bases; unmatched junction nucleotides: 10. CDR1 is MNHNS, CDR2 SASEGT, per germline. The CDR3 spans 17 residues. CDR3 loop: CASSDTSGTGGADTQYF. The CDR3 nucleotides read TGTGCCAGCAGTGACACTAGCGGGACGGGGGGTGCAGATACGCAGTATTTT.

V and J are TRBV19 and TRBJ2-1; 8 bases are shared with TRBD2. Per the germline V gene, CDR1 is LNHDA and CDR2 is SQIVND (reference sequence). This CDR3 region has 14 residues. This CDR3 reads CAARGVAYYNEQFF. In DNA, the CDR3 is TGTGCAGCGCGGGGGGTAGCTTACTACAATGAGCAGTTCTTC.

The chain recombines TRBV28 with TRBJ2-3, with TRBD2 identical over 10 bases. The junction had 5 bases not matched to a gene; V was cut back by 2 bases and J by 6 bases. This CDR3 has 15 residues. CDR1 is MDHEN and CDR2 is SYDVKM in the germline V gene. DNA of the CDR3: TGTGCCAGCAGTTTAGCTAGCGGGAGCAGGGATACGCAGTATTTT. Translation gives CASSLASGSRDTQYF.

The V and J genes are TRBV5-8 and TRBJ2-5; TRBD2 might be the D (6 bases). Germline V gene data show CDR1 as SGHTS and CDR2 as YDEGEE. V dropped 4 bases and J dropped 4 bases, with 11 bases sitting between them. This CDR3 has 13 residues. This CDR3 is CASSRAEGETQYF. Written as DNA, the CDR3 is TGTGCCAGCAGCCGGGCGGAGGGAGAGACCCAGTACTTC.

As DNA, the CDR3 is TGCGCCAGCAGCCAGGCAGGGGGCAATGAAAAACTGTTTTTT. Translated: CASSQAGGNEKLFF. The V gene is TRBV4-3, the J gene TRBJ1-4; TRBD1 agrees at 8 bases. Trimming took 3 bases from V and 5 from J; bases not matched to a gene: 2. The germline V gene has CDR1 LGHNA and CDR2 YSLEER. The CDR3 consists of 14 residues.

The chain is built from TRBV2 and TRBJ1-4, with a weak D call TRBD1 (6 bases). V shed 2 bases and J shed 2 bases, with 15 bases lying between them. CDR3 length: 17 residues. In germline, CDR1 is SNHLY, CDR2 FYNNEI. The CDR3 spells CASSERDIGSTNEKLFF. CDR3 bases: TGTGCCAGCAGTGAAAGGGACATCGGGTCGACTAATGAAAAACTGTTTTTT.

This chain links TRBV19 with TRBJ1-1; 7 bases line up with TRBD1. This CDR3 comprises 15 residues. J gave up 4 bases and V 1 base, and 6 bases lay outside the gene matches. Germline lookup yields CDR1 LNHDA and CDR2 SQIVND (reference sequence). This chain's CDR3 is CASSIGGQGGTEAFF. The CDR3 coding sequence is TGTGCCAGTAGTATAGGGGGGCAGGGGGGCACTGAAGCTTTCTTT.